The 20 T cell receptor beta chains presented below share a single source sample, sequenced in a study of T cell repertoires in cytomegalovirus infection. TCRdb re-analysed the reads in MiXCR, keeping a single row per CDR3 protein. Here the sample spans roughly 230,000 distinct CDR3 sequences, 15% to 20% being singletons. Material for sequencing was CD8+ T cells from PBMCs. These receptors were obtained from a human donor in good health (CMV status not recorded). Some clones in this sample may be carry-over from other donors' samples.

V is TRBV6-5 and J is TRBJ2-1; TRBD2 aligns across 11 bases. The CDR3 contains 22 residues. Germline V gene data show CDR1 as MNHEY and CDR2 as SVGAGI. Unmatched junction bases numbered 18, after V lost 2 bases and J lost 0 bases. CDR3 DNA: TGTGCCAGCAGTTACAGCCTAGCGGGGGGTTTGTCAGAGCTGAGCTCCTACAATGAGCAGTTCTTC. It yields the protein CASSYSLAGGLSELSSYNEQFF.

This clonotype showed up just a few times. This chain connects TRBV12-3 or TRBV12-4 to TRBJ1-1, with TRBD1 matching over 8 bases. V was pared by 5 bases and J by 4 bases, with 3 bases of the junction left unmatched. The CDR3 is 13 residues long. CDR3 in DNA: TGTGCCAGCAGTGCCGACAGGGGCACTGAAGCTTTCTTT. It codes for CASSADRGTEAFF.

This clonotype was counted ten times or more. The chain joins TRBV6-5 to TRBJ2-5; no definite D call. Trimming left V 2 bases short and J 2 bases short, with 9 bases between. CDR1 MNHEY and CDR2 SVGAGI come from the germline V gene. The CDR3 has 14 residues. The CDR3 is CASSYGGMQETQYF. The CDR3 coding sequence is TGTGCCAGCAGTTACGGCGGCATGCAAGAGACCCAGTACTTC.

This clonotype was detected ten times or more. This chain uses TRBV7-2 with TRBJ2-7; D is possibly TRBD2 (5 bases). The CDR3 sequence is 14 residues long. CDR1 is SGHTA and CDR2 is FQGNSA in the germline V gene. V was cut by 2 bases and J by 1 base, with 9 bases left in between. CDR3 DNA: TGTGCCAGCAGCTTACTGGCGGGTTCCTACGAGCAGTACTTC. It translates to CASSLLAGSYEQYF.

For the CDR3, the DNA is TGTGCCATCAGCCCGGACGCCCCGAACTACAATGAGCAGTTCTTC. Protein: CAISPDAPNYNEQFF. This rearrangement joins TRBV10-3 to TRBJ2-1; D gene unclear. The germline gives CDR1 ENHRY, CDR2 SYGVKD. This CDR3 region has 15 residues. The V end lost 6 bases, the J end lost 3 bases, and 15 bases lay between the germline ends.

This chain connects TRBV6-2 or TRBV6-3 to TRBJ1-2; D is perhaps TRBD1 (5 bases). V lost 0 bases and J lost 8, with 19 bases in between. This CDR3 contains 16 residues. CDR1 is MNHEY, CDR2 SVGEGT, per germline. The CDR3 protein is CASSYSNLPGPDGYTF. The DNA of the CDR3 is TGTGCCAGCAGTTACTCGAACTTGCCAGGGCCTGACGGCTACACCTTC.

The chain employs TRBV11-2 and TRBJ2-7; a possible D gene is TRBD1 (6 bases). Germline lookup yields CDR1 SGHAT and CDR2 FQNNGV. This CDR3 has 14 residues. Trimming shortened V by 5 bases and J by 3 bases, and 14 bases separated the two germline ends. CDR3 region: CASSPGTSDYEQYF. CDR3 nucleotides: TGTGCCAGCAGCCCGGGGACATCTGACTACGAGCAGTACTTC.

This clonotype was counted a few times. The chain joins TRBV6-6 to TRBJ1-5, with 10 bases lining up with TRBD1. Germline assignment: CDR1 MNHNY and CDR2 SVGAGI (reference sequence). There are 17 residues in the CDR3. Trimming took 2 bases from V and 2 from J; bases not matched to a gene: 6. As DNA, the CDR3 is TGTGCCAGCAGTTACCGACAGGGGGCAGGGGGCAATCAGCCCCAGCATTTT. This gives the protein CASSYRQGAGGNQPQHF.

This clonotype showed up many times. The CDR3 coding sequence is TGTGCCAGCAGTCCCCCCTGGGCGGCGCAAGAGACCCAGTACTTC. Translation: CASSPPWAAQETQYF. J is TRBJ2-5 and V is TRBV12-3 or TRBV12-4; no reliable D call. The CDR3 loop spans 15 amino acids. The ends were cut back, 5 bases at V and 2 bases at J, with 15 bases in the middle.

There are many counts of this clonotype. The chain combines TRBV7-6 with TRBJ2-3, with TRBD2 matching 7 bases. The CDR3 sequence is 15 residues long. After removal of 5 bases from V and 1 base from J, the junction contained 6 bases not matched to a gene. CDR1 is SGHVS, CDR2 FNYEAQ, per germline. Written as DNA, the CDR3 is TGTGCCAGCAGCCCTATTGGGGGGGGCACAGATACGCAGTATTTT. This gives the protein CASSPIGGGTDTQYF.

The rearrangement uses TRBV4-1 and TRBJ1-1; possible D gene TRBD1, 6 bases. The germline V and J ends were trimmed by 0 bases and 3 bases, with 14 bases remaining between them. This CDR3 has 16 residues. Germline V CDR1 and CDR2: MGHRA, YSYEKL. The DNA for the CDR3 is TGCGCCAGCAGCCAAGATACGCAGGGGATGGACACTGAAGCTTTCTTT. This sequence encodes CASSQDTQGMDTEAFF.

The rearrangement links TRBV10-3 to TRBJ1-1, with TRBD1 matching over 8 bases. This CDR3 is built from 14 residues. The germline gives CDR1 ENHRY, CDR2 SYGVKD. V lost 11 bases and J lost 5; bases outside the gene matches: 13. The CDR3 sequence: CALKKTGEWTEAFF. The DNA of the CDR3 is TGTGCCCTGAAGAAGACAGGGGAGTGGACTGAAGCTTTCTTT.

This clonotype was seen ten or more times. The rearrangement joins TRBV7-6 to TRBJ2-5, with 7 bases fitting TRBD2. The V segment lost 5 bases and the J segment 4 bases; nucleotides outside the gene matches: 10. CDR1 SGHVS and CDR2 FNYEAQ come from the germline V gene. CDR3 length: 15 amino acids. The DNA of the CDR3 is TGTGCCAGCAGCCCGTACGGGGGGTTGGGAGAGACCCAGTACTTC. It is translated as CASSPYGGLGETQYF. Full variable domain (rest looked up from reference TRBV7-6 and TRBJ2-5): GAGVSQSPRYKVTKRGQDVALRCDPISGHVSLYWYRQALGQGPEFLTYFNYEAQQDKSGLPNDRFSAERPEGSISTLTIQRTEQRDSAMYRCASSPYGGLGETQYFGPGTRLLVL.

As to this clonotype: This may be a read error: a much more frequent sequence differs by one nucleotide. The V call is TRBV28, the J call TRBJ2-7; D might be TRBD2 (5 bases). In germline, CDR1 is MDHEN, CDR2 SYDVKM. CDR3 length equals 14 residues. V was pared by 5 bases and J by 4 bases, with 15 bases between. In DNA form, the CDR3 reads TGTGCCAGCAGTCAAAGAGAGGGATTATACGAGCAGTACTTC. Translated, it gives CASSQREGLYEQYF.

The chain uses TRBV10-2 and TRBJ2-6; 7 bases match TRBD1. Per the germline V gene, CDR1 is WSHSY and CDR2 is SAAADI. V shed 0 bases, J shed 0 bases, and the junction held 11 bases outside the gene matches. The CDR3 runs 20 residues. CDR3 coding DNA: TGCGCCAGCAGTGAGTCGATGCCGGGACAGATAATCTCTGGGGCCAACGTCCTGACTTTC. Its protein is CASSESMPGQIISGANVLTF.

This clonotype was counted only a few times. This chain uses TRBV7-9 with TRBJ2-1; no clear D gene. CDR1 and CDR2 (germline): SEHNR, FQNEAQ (reference sequence). The CDR3 totals 15 residues. V dropped 5 bases and J dropped 5 bases, with 16 bases sitting between them. Here the CDR3 DNA reads TGTGCCAGCAGCCAATCTATGCCTCCGAACAATGAGCAGTTCTTC. This gives the protein CASSQSMPPNNEQFF.

The J gene is TRBJ2-3, the V gene TRBV29-1, with D possibly matching TRBD1 (5 bases). This CDR3 has 16 residues. Deletions cut 2 bases from V and 2 bases from J, with 17 bases between. Germline V gives CDR1 SQVTM, CDR2 ANQGSEA. CDR3 sequence reads: CSVEITKGFHTDTQYF. DNA of the CDR3: TGCAGCGTTGAAATCACCAAGGGGTTTCACACAGATACGCAGTATTTT.

Here the CDR3 reads CASSPGTGLAGELFF. The CDR3 DNA follows: TGTGCCAGCAGCCCCGGGACTGGGCTCGCCGGGGAGCTGTTTTTT. The rearrangement uses TRBV7-1 and TRBJ2-2, with D tentatively TRBD2 (6 bases). TRBV7-1 is an open reading frame, and its role is uncertain. V was trimmed by 5 bases and J by 6 bases, leaving 16 bases between them. This CDR3 has 15 amino acids.

Details on this clonotype: Being one base from a much bigger clone, this may be a read error. The chain has TRBV28 and TRBJ2-7, with D unclear. Germline-derived CDR1 and CDR2 are MDHEN and SYDVKM. The CDR3 is 17 amino acids. The V gene lost 2 bases and the J gene lost 4 bases, with 21 bases spanning the gap. CDR3 amino acids: CASSLADQPVGVYEQYF. The CDR3 DNA is TGTGCCAGCAGTTTAGCGGATCAACCCGTCGGAGTGTACGAGCAGTACTTC.

This chain joins TRBV7-9 and TRBJ1-1; D gene uncertain. Between the trimmed V and J ends, which lost 2 bases and 1 base, there was a span of 8 bases. From germline, CDR1 is SEHNR and CDR2 FQNEAQ (reference sequence). This CDR3 is 14 amino acids long. Written as DNA, the CDR3 is TGTGCCAGCAGCTTATACCCCGCGAACACTGAAGCTTTCTTT. It yields the protein CASSLYPANTEAFF.